Given below is one TCR beta chain in context. Libraries were prepared by immunoSEQ multiplex PCR; TCRdb keeps only in-frame clonotypes and omits some of them. There are around 97,000 clones in the sample; less than 90% occur only once, and 6% to 6.5% lies in the top ten. Trimming pared 4 bases from V and 1 base from J, leaving 11 bases between. CDR1 and CDR2 from the germline V gene are SNHLY and FYNNEI. CDR3 length equals 15 residues. This entry belongs to a study of blood T cell repertoires in COVID-19. Study summary: From T cells, B-cell-depleted T cells, or PBMCs came the material, which was cDNA or gDNA.

This chain connects TRBV2 to TRBJ1-3; D gene ambiguous. The TCR was taken from a human donor in a cohort sampled during active COVID-19. Source material: peripheral blood. CDR3 sequence reads: CASSVLGRSGNTIYF. CDR3 coding DNA: TGTGCCAGCAGTGTCCTAGGGAGGTCTGGAAACACCATATATTTT. The full variable domain, completed using reference TRBV2 and TRBJ1-3, is EPEVTQTPSHQVTQMGQEVILRCVPISNHLYFYWYRQILGQKVEFLVSFYNNEISEKSEIFDDQFSVERPDGSNFTLKIRSTKLEDSAMYFCASSVLGRSGNTIYFGEGSWLTVV.